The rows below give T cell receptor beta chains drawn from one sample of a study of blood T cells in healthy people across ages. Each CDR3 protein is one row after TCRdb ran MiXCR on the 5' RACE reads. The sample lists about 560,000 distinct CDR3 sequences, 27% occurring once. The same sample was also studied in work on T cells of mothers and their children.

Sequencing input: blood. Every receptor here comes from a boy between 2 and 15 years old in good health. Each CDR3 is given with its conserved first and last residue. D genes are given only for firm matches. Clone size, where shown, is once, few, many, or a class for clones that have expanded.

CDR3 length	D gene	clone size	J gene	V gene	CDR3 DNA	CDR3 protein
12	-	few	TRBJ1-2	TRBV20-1	TGCAGTGCTAGTTCCTGGGACTATGGCTACACCTTC	CSASSWDYGYTF
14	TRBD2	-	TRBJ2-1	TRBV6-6	TGTGCCAGCAGTTACTCGGGACTAGCTGATGAGCAGTTCTTC	CASSYSGLADEQFF
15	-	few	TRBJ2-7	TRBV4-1	TGCGCCAGCAGCCAAGGAGGGGGACGGAGGGGCGAGCAGTACTTC	CASSQGGGRRGEQYF
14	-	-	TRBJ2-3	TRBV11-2	TGTGCCAGCAGCAAGGATCGACTCACAGATACGCAGTATTTT	CASSKDRLTDTQYF
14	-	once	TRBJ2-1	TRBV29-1	TGCAGCGTCGACGGGGGAGGAAAGTACAATGAGCAGTTCTTC	CSVDGGGKYNEQFF
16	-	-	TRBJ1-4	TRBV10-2	TGCGCCAGCAGATCCGGTCTTCGGTTCCCTGAAGGGAAACTGTTTTTT	CASRSGLRFPEGKLFF
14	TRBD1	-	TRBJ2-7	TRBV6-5	TGTGCCAGCACCCGAACAGGGGCCCCATACGAGCAGTACTTC	CASTRTGAPYEQYF
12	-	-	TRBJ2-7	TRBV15	TGTGCCACCAGTCGGGCGTGGGACGAGCAGTACTTC	CATSRAWDEQYF
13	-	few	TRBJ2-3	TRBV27	TGTGCCAGCACCCGCTTCGGCACAGATACGCAGTATTTT	CASTRFGTDTQYF
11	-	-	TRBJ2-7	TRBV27	TGTGCCTCGGCAGGGGCATACGAGCAGTACTTC	CASAGAYEQYF
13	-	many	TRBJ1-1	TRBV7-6	TGTGCCAGCAGCTTAGAGGAGAACACTGAAGCTTTCTTT	CASSLEENTEAFF
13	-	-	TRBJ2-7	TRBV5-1	TGCGCCAGCAGTAACTACCGGCGCGGCGAGCAGTACTTC	CASSNYRRGEQYF
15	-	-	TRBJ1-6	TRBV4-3	TGCGCCAGCAGCCAAGAGGTCTCCTATAATTCACCCCTCCACTTT	CASSQEVSYNSPLHF
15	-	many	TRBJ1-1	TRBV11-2	TGTGCCAGCAGCTTTAGCGGGAGACCTACCACTGAAGCTTTCTTT	CASSFSGRPTTEAFF
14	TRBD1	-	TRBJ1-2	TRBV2	TGTGCCAGCACCCAGGGCGACAGGGGGTATGGCTACACCTTC	CASTQGDRGYGYTF
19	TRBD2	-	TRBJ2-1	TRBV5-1	TGCGCCAGCAGCAACCTACTGACTAGCGGGGGTCGGGGGTACAATGAGCAGTTCTTC	CASSNLLTSGGRGYNEQFF
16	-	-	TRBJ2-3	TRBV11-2	TGTGCCAGCAGCTTAGATAATGGACTCCTCACAGATACGCAGTATTTT	CASSLDNGLLTDTQYF
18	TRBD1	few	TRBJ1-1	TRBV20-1	TGCAGTGCTAGAGATTCAGGGCGTTTGGGGACAGGGAACACTGAAGCTTTCTTT	CSARDSGRLGTGNTEAFF
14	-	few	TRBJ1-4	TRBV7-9	TGTGCCAGCAGCATTGGAGCAACTAATGAAAAACTGTTTTTT	CASSIGATNEKLFF
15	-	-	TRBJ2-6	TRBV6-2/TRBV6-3	TGTGCCAGCACGGTCGCCATCTCTGGGGCCAACGTCCTGACTTTC	CASTVAISGANVLTF
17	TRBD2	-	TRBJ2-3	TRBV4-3	TGCGCCAGCAGCCAAGAGTTGGCTAGCGGGAGTAAAGATACGCAGTATTTT	CASSQELASGSKDTQYF
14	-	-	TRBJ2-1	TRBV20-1	TGCAGTGCTAGAGATCAGCAGCACTACAATGAGCAGTTCTTC	CSARDQQHYNEQFF
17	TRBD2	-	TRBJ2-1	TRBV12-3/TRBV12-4	TGTGCCAGCAGTTTAAGGGCGAGGACTAGCTCGCAGTGGGGGCAGTTCTTC	CASSLRARTSSQWGQFF
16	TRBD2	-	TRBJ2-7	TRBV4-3	TGCGCCAGCAGCCAGGGCTTACTAGCGGGGGGCGGCGAGCAGTACTTC	CASSQGLLAGGGEQYF
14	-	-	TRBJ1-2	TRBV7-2	TGTGCCAGCAGCTTACTCGGGTTTAACTATGGCTACACCTTC	CASSLLGFNYGYTF
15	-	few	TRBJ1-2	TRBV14	TGTGCCAGCAGACGGGGCCGCCGGGCTGAGAGTGGCTACACCTTC	CASRRGRRAESGYTF
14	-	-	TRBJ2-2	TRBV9	TGTGCCAGCAGCGTAGTTACGTCGTCCGGGGAGCTGTTTTTT	CASSVVTSSGELFF
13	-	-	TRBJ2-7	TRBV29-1	TGCAGCGTTGGCTCTGGAGGGGCGTACGAGCAGTACTTC	CSVGSGGAYEQYF
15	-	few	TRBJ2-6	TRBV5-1	TGCGCCAGCAGCTCATCCCCCTCTGGGGCCAACGTCCTGACTTTC	CASSSSPSGANVLTF
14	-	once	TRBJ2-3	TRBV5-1	TGCGCCAGCAGCCTTCGGAGGGCCCCTGATACGCAGTATTTT	CASSLRRAPDTQYF
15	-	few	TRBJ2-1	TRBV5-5	TGTGCCAGCAGCTTGTTGACGGAGAAAAACAATGAGCAGTTCTTC	CASSLLTEKNNEQFF
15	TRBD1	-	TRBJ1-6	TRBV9	TGTGCCAGCAGCGAGACCGGACAGGGAAATTCACCCCTCCACTTT	CASSETGQGNSPLHF
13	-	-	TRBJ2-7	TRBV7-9	TGTGCCAGCAGCTTCGGGGGAGGCCCCGAGCAGTACTTC	CASSFGGGPEQYF
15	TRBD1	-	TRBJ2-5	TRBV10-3	TGTGCCATCCAAAAGGGACAGGACTCCCAAGAGACCCAGTACTTC	CAIQKGQDSQETQYF
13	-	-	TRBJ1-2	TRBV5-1	TGCGCCAGCAGCCGGGGTACAGGGAATGGCTACACCTTC	CASSRGTGNGYTF
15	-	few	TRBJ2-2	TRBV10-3	TGTGCCATCAGTGAGCAAGGGGACCTCACCGGGGAGCTGTTTTTT	CAISEQGDLTGELFF
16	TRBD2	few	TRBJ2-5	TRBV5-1	TGCGCCAGCAGCCCTGGGGGTAGCGGGGGTAAAGAGACCCAGTACTTC	CASSPGGSGGKETQYF
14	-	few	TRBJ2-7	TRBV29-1	TGCAGCGTTGGCCAGGGACCGGCGGAGGGGGAGCAGTACTTC	CSVGQGPAEGEQYF
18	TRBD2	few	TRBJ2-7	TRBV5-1	TGCGCCAGTCAATTCGCCGGGACTAGCGGGGGGCCGTCCTACGAGCAGTACTTC	CASQFAGTSGGPSYEQYF
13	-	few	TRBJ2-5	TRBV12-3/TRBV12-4	TGTGCCAGCAGCCCCGGACAGTATGGGACCCAGTACTTC	CASSPGQYGTQYF
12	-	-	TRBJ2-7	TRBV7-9	TGTGCCAGCACAGACAGGAGAGACGAGCAGTACTTC	CASTDRRDEQYF
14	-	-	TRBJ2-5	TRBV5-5	TGTGCCAGCAGCTCTAGGACAGCCCAAGAGACCCAGTACTTC	CASSSRTAQETQYF
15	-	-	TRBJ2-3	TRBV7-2	TGTGCCAGCAGCTTTACGGGGCTCCGCACAGATACGCAGTATTTT	CASSFTGLRTDTQYF
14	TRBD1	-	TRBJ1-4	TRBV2	TGTGCCAGCAGTGCGGGACAGGGAGATGAAAAACTGTTTTTT	CASSAGQGDEKLFF
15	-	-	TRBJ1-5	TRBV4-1	TGCGCCAGCAGCCAAGATAGGAGGGGAGGACAGCCCCAGCATTTT	CASSQDRRGGQPQHF
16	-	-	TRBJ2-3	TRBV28	TGTGCCAGCAGCTTGCTCGGTCGGGCTCGCACAGATACGCAGTATTTT	CASSLLGRARTDTQYF
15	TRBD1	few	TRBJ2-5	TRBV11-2	TGTGCCAGCAGCCAGACTCGGACAGGGAGAGAGACCCAGTACTTC	CASSQTRTGRETQYF
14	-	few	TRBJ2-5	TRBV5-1	TGCGCCAGCACCTTCCAGGCCCCGCAAGAGACCCAGTACTTC	CASTFQAPQETQYF
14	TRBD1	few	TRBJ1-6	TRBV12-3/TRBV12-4	TGTGCCAGCAGTCCGGACAGGGGTGTGACACCCCTCCACTTT	CASSPDRGVTPLHF
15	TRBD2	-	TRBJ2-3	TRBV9	TGTGCCAGCAGTCCTACTAGCGGGAGGGGTTATACGCAGTATTTT	CASSPTSGRGYTQYF
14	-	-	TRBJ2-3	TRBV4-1	TGCGCCAGCAGCCACCTCCAGAGCACAGATACGCAGTATTTT	CASSHLQSTDTQYF
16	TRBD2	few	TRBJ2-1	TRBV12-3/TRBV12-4	TGTGCCAGCAGCCCGTTTAGCGGGATATCCTACAATGAGCAGTTCTTC	CASSPFSGISYNEQFF
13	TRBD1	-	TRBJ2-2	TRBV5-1	TGCGCCAGCAGCCGGGGACAGACCGGGGAGCTGTTTTTT	CASSRGQTGELFF